These 11 T cell receptor beta chains were sequenced from one sample in a study of neurological immune-mediated disorders. MiXCR, run by TCRdb on the 5' RACE reads, gives a single entry per CDR3 protein. The sample gives approximately 43,000 distinct CDR3 sequences, roughly 2.5% of which show up once; 12% is in the top ten. Sequenced sample: PBMCs. These TCRs come from a man aged 25 to 40 with multiple sclerosis.

Regarding this clonotype: One end of the junction is discordant with germline, which a read error may explain. The chain carries TRBV12-3 or TRBV12-4 and TRBJ1-5; perhaps TRBD1 as D (6 bases). CDR3 size: 16 residues. The DNA for the CDR3 is TGTGCCAGCAGTTTTGAGACAGGACATAGCAATAAGACCCAGAATTTT. Translating gives CASSFETGHSNKTQNF.

In this sample, this clonotype turned up many times. The gene calls are TRBV20-1 and TRBJ1-2, with unresolved D. V was trimmed by 7 bases and J by 0 bases, leaving 18 bases between them. Germline lookup yields CDR1 DFQATT and CDR2 SNEGSKA (reference sequence). CDR3 length equals 15 residues. The CDR3 reads CSGSGQAAANYGYTF. The DNA for the CDR3 is TGCAGTGGAAGTGGCCAGGCCGCAGCTAACTATGGCTACACCTTC.

This clonotype was seen ten or more times. The chain uses TRBV7-9 and TRBJ2-7; 9 bases match TRBD1. V dropped 0 bases and J dropped 2; count of bases not matched to a gene: 5. The CDR3 extends over 16 amino acids. CDR1 is SEHNR and CDR2 is FQNEAQ in the germline V gene (reference sequence). CDR3 protein: CASSLAGQGKTYEQYF. The CDR3 nucleotides are TGTGCCAGCAGCTTAGCTGGACAGGGGAAAACCTACGAGCAGTACTTC.

This clonotype was counted ten times or more. The chain combines TRBV5-1 with TRBJ1-1; D not resolved. This CDR3 comprises 13 residues. The V end lost 4 bases, the J end lost 3 bases, and 10 bases lay between the germline ends. The germline CDR1 and CDR2 sequences are SGHRS and YFSETQ. In DNA, the CDR3 is TGCGCCAGCAGCCTAACCCGGGACACTGAAGCTTTCTTT. Translating gives CASSLTRDTEAFF.

This clonotype was seen many times. The genes are TRBV5-1 and TRBJ2-3; the D is unclear. V shed 0 bases and J shed 6 bases, with 5 bases lying between them. CDR3 size: 12 residues. Germline V CDR1 and CDR2: SGHRS, YFSETQ. The CDR3 is CASSLDPDTQYF. The CDR3 DNA reads as TGCGCCAGCAGCTTGGATCCCGATACGCAGTATTTT.

This clonotype has a count of ten or more. This CDR3 reads CASSLVGVFEQYF. DNA of the CDR3: TGTGCCAGCAGCTTAGTAGGGGTATTCGAGCAGTACTTC. This chain links TRBV11-2 with TRBJ2-7; tentatively, D is TRBD1 (5 bases). The ends were cut back, 1 base at V and 6 bases at J, with 10 bases in the middle. Germline V CDR1 and CDR2: SGHAT, FQNNGV. This CDR3 spans 13 amino acids. The full variable domain, in which reference TRBV11-2 and TRBJ2-7 provide the parts outside the CDR3, is EAGVAQSPRYKIIEKRQSVAFWCNPISGHATLYWYQQILGQGPKLLIQFQNNGVVDDSQLPKDRFSAERLKGVDSTLKIQPAKLEDSAVYLCASSLVGVFEQYFGPGTRLTVT.

Remarks on this clonotype: This could be a read error, since a much larger clone is one nucleotide away. The chain combines TRBV7-2 with TRBJ1-5; D is ambiguous. The CDR3 consists of 15 residues. Germline V gene data show CDR1 as SGHTA and CDR2 as FQGNSA. This CDR3 is CASSLSERSNQHQHF. The DNA of the CDR3 is TGTGCCAGCAGCTTATCCGAAAGAAGTAATCAGCACCAGCATTTT.

The sample holds many counts of this clonotype. This chain uses TRBV6-5 with TRBJ1-1; D uncertain. CDR3 size: 15 residues. Germline V gives CDR1 MNHEY, CDR2 SVGAGI. V dropped 5 bases and J dropped 4 bases, with 17 bases sitting between them. CDR3 protein: CASSPNPKRITEAFF. The CDR3, as DNA: TGTGCCAGCAGTCCTAATCCCAAGCGGATCACTGAAGCTTTCTTT.

In this sample, this clonotype turned up many times. The V gene is TRBV7-9, the J gene TRBJ2-5, with D possibly being TRBD1 (6 bases). The germline V and J ends were trimmed by 5 bases and 3 bases, with 28 bases remaining between them. The germline V gene has CDR1 SEHNR and CDR2 FQNEAQ (reference sequence). This CDR3 is built from 19 residues. The CDR3 region has the DNA TGTGCCAGCAGCGCCGATGCAGGAACAGGGATTGCCCGAGAAGAGACCCAGTACTTC. Its protein is CASSADAGTGIAREETQYF.

This clonotype was counted between two and nine times. Given the absence of the conserved phenylalanine or tryptophan at the CDR3 end, a read error is likely. The chain couples TRBV24-1 to TRBJ2-1; D is undetermined. Germline CDR1 reads KGHDR; CDR2 reads SFDVKD. With 5 bases removed from V and 4 bases from J, the gap between germline ends came to 8 bases. This CDR3 spans 13 amino acids. This CDR3 reads CATSAFRYNEQFN. The DNA for the CDR3 is TGTGCCACCAGTGCCTTCAGGTACAATGAGCAGTTCAAC.

This clonotype was found many times. The chain carries TRBV20-1 and TRBJ2-1, with 7 bases aligning to TRBD2. The CDR3 is 14 amino acids. J was trimmed by 3 bases and V by 4 bases; bases with no gene match: 6. Germline V lookup: CDR1 DFQATT, CDR2 SNEGSKA (reference sequence). CDR3 protein: CSANPGTNYNEQFF. DNA of the CDR3: TGCAGTGCTAACCCCGGGACTAACTACAATGAGCAGTTCTTC.